The 31 T cell receptor beta chains reported below all come from one sample, sequenced in a study of T cells expressing NK-cell markers. TCRdb re-called the 5' RACE reads and shows each CDR3 protein once, DNA omitted. Its table lists about 260,000 distinct CDR3 sequences. Sequencing used blood T cells: a sorted CD56 or NKG2C T cell subset, CD4+ or CD8+ T cells, or bulk PBMC T cells (not recorded which). Receptor source: a young man in good health.

The V and J genes are TRBV6-5 and TRBJ2-1; TCRdb designates TRBD2, a call that cannot be tested without DNA. CDR1 MNHEY and CDR2 SVGAGI come from the germline V gene. This CDR3 has 16 residues. The CDR3: CASSYASGSSYNEQFF.

V usage is TRBV12-3 or TRBV12-4 and J usage is TRBJ2-7; the TCRdb D gene call, TRBD1, has no DNA to confirm it. This CDR3 comprises 15 residues. The CDR3 spells CASRLGQGSSYEQYF.

The V gene is TRBV19, the J gene TRBJ1-3; TCRdb reports TRBD1, a call that lacks DNA to check it against. Germline lookup yields CDR1 LNHDA and CDR2 SQIVND (reference sequence). There are 15 residues in the CDR3. Here the CDR3 reads CASNLAGVAGNTIYF.

The rearrangement uses TRBV4-1 and TRBJ1-4; no DNA is available, so the TRBD1 call from TCRdb remains unchecked. CDR3 length equals 18 residues. Germline CDR1 reads MGHRA; CDR2 reads YSYEKL. This chain's CDR3 is CASSQERTGSSTNEKLFF.

This sequence joins TRBV11-3 and TRBJ2-3; the TRBD1 assignment by TCRdb is unverifiable without DNA. Germline-derived CDR1 and CDR2 are SGHNT and YENEEA. The CDR3 sequence is 16 residues long. The CDR3: CASSDVGGPSTDTQYF.

The V call is TRBV20-1, the J call TRBJ1-1; the TRBD1 assignment by TCRdb is unverifiable without DNA. This CDR3 region has 11 residues. Germline lookup yields CDR1 DFQATT and CDR2 SNEGSKA (reference sequence). CDR3 region: CSARKTVEAFF.

V gene TRBV13 combines with J gene TRBJ2-3; TCRdb calls TRBD1, which cannot be checked without DNA. This CDR3 is 14 amino acids long. Per germline, CDR1 PRHDT and CDR2 FYEKMQ (reference sequence). CDR3 residues: CASSSSGTGRTQYF.

This sequence joins TRBV7-2 and TRBJ2-2; lacking DNA, the TRBD1 call made by TCRdb goes unchecked. This CDR3 contains 14 residues. Germline values: CDR1 SGHTA, CDR2 FQGNSA. The chain's CDR3 is CASSRGQGTGELFF.

The chain couples TRBV4-3 to TRBJ2-2. In germline, CDR1 is LGHNA, CDR2 YSLEER. The CDR3 is 15 amino acids. The CDR3 sequence is CASSQDNMASGELFF.

The rearrangement links TRBV5-1 to TRBJ2-7; as DNA is missing, the TRBD2 call by TCRdb cannot be tested. Germline V lookup: CDR1 SGHRS, CDR2 YFSETQ. The CDR3 sequence is 15 residues long. This chain's CDR3 is CASRTWAGEIYEQYF.

This rearrangement joins TRBV30 to TRBJ2-1; absent DNA, TCRdb's TRBD2 call cannot be checked. Germline values: CDR1 GTSNPN, CDR2 SVGIG (reference sequence). There are 14 residues in the CDR3. The CDR3 here is CAWGAGGSYNEQFF.

The CDR3 sequence: CASSYSFTSGRPSYEQYF. V is TRBV6-5 and J is TRBJ2-7; TCRdb's assignment of TRBD2 cannot be checked, as there is no DNA. Germline V gene lookup returns CDR1 MNHEY and CDR2 SVGAGI. There are 18 residues in the CDR3.

This chain's CDR3 is CASSLKSGSSSSGNTIYF. This chain joins TRBV11-1 and TRBJ1-3. Germline CDR1 SGHAT, CDR2 FQDESV (reference sequence). The length of the CDR3 is 18 residues.

This CDR3 is CASGRSGRGYGNEQYF. The rearrangement uses TRBV18 and TRBJ2-7; TCRdb proposes TRBD2, but this gene call is untestable without DNA. Germline V gene data show CDR1 as KGHSH and CDR2 as LQKENI. The CDR3 is 16 residues long.

The chain employs TRBV7-2 and TRBJ1-3; there is no DNA to check the TCRdb D call of TRBD1. The CDR3 runs 16 residues. The germline V gene has CDR1 SGHTA and CDR2 FQGNSA. CDR3 loop: CASSLLGGTSGNTIYF.

The V call is TRBV11-2, the J call TRBJ2-7; TCRdb returns TRBD2, unconfirmable since there is no DNA. Germline assignment: CDR1 SGHAT and CDR2 FQNNGV. The CDR3 totals 15 residues. The CDR3 region is CASSSYRGYSYEQYF.

The chain has TRBV3-1 and TRBJ2-7; TCRdb outputs TRBD2, but without DNA this stays unchecked. Germline V lookup: CDR1 LGHDT, CDR2 YNNKEL (reference sequence). The CDR3 spans 15 residues. This CDR3 is CASSRGLAGAGEQYF.

This chain links TRBV5-1 with TRBJ2-3; with no DNA, the TCRdb D assignment of TRBD1 cannot be verified. CDR1 and CDR2 (germline): SGHRS, YFSETQ. The CDR3 loop spans 14 amino acids. CDR3: CASSLATAGDTQYF.

The gene calls are TRBV12-3 or TRBV12-4 and TRBJ2-1; TCRdb calls TRBD1, which cannot be checked without DNA. The CDR3 length is 13 residues. The chain's CDR3 is CASTRVGRWEQFF.

This sequence joins TRBV30 and TRBJ2-6. This CDR3 spans 14 amino acids. Germline V gene data show CDR1 as GTSNPN and CDR2 as SVGIG (reference sequence). The chain's CDR3 is CAWSRHTGANVLTF. Together with reference TRBV30 and TRBJ2-6, the CDR3 gives the full variable domain: SQTIHQWPATLVQPVGSPLSLECTVEGTSNPNLYWYRQAAGRGLQLLFYSVGIGQISSEVPQNLSASRPQDRQFILSSKKLLLSDSGFYLCAWSRHTGANVLTFGAGSRLTVL.

The chain combines TRBV11-1 with TRBJ1-2. The germline gives CDR1 SGHAT, CDR2 FQDESV (reference sequence). The CDR3 extends over 15 amino acids. The CDR3 spells CASSPDTGSNYGYTF.

J is TRBJ2-3 and V is TRBV20-1. The CDR3 extends over 13 amino acids. CDR1 and CDR2 from the germline V gene are DFQATT and SNEGSKA (reference sequence). The CDR3 spells CSARRPTTDTQYF.

This rearrangement joins TRBV5-6 to TRBJ2-2; as DNA is missing, the TRBD1 call by TCRdb cannot be tested. Germline V gene sequence: CDR1 SGHDT, CDR2 YYEEEE. The CDR3 loop spans 15 amino acids. Here the CDR3 reads CASVQKGANTGELFF.

The chain links TRBV28 to TRBJ2-7; the D call of TRBD2 rests on TCRdb alone, since no DNA is present to check it. There are 15 residues in the CDR3. Looked up from germline, CDR1 is MDHEN and CDR2 is SYDVKM. The CDR3 loop is CASRTSGGDSYEQYF.

This chain uses TRBV25-1 with TRBJ2-7; checking the TCRdb D call of TRBD2 is not possible without DNA. CDR3 size: 12 residues. From germline, CDR1 is MGHDK and CDR2 SYGVNS. The chain's CDR3 is CASSPAGYEQYF.

The CDR3 protein is CSARANTMNTEAFF. V is TRBV20-1 and J is TRBJ1-1. The CDR3 has 14 amino acids. The germline V gene has CDR1 DFQATT and CDR2 SNEGSKA (reference sequence).

The gene calls are TRBV10-3 and TRBJ2-1; lacking DNA, the TRBD2 call made by TCRdb goes unchecked. CDR1 is ENHRY, CDR2 SYGVKD, per germline. The CDR3 has 15 amino acids. CDR3 amino acids: CAISELGTSGNEQFF.

The V call is TRBV29-1, the J call TRBJ2-7; TCRdb's D gene call, TRBD1, goes unchecked for lack of DNA. Germline V gene lookup returns CDR1 SQVTM and CDR2 ANQGSEA. This CDR3 has 12 amino acids. This chain's CDR3 is CSARTGDYEQYF.

This sequence joins TRBV5-1 and TRBJ2-3; TCRdb designates TRBD2, a call that cannot be tested without DNA. The length of the CDR3 is 19 residues. CDR1 and CDR2 (germline): SGHRS, YFSETQ. The CDR3 loop reads CASSIGTSGTPLRTDTQYF.

This sequence joins TRBV12-3 or TRBV12-4 and TRBJ2-1; lacking DNA, the TRBD1 call made by TCRdb goes unchecked. There are 12 residues in the CDR3. CDR3 sequence: CASSRPGTKQFF.

The chain has TRBV20-1 and TRBJ2-3. CDR1 is DFQATT and CDR2 is SNEGSKA in the germline V gene (reference sequence). The CDR3 sequence is 14 residues long. The CDR3 loop reads CSARDSARTDTQYF.